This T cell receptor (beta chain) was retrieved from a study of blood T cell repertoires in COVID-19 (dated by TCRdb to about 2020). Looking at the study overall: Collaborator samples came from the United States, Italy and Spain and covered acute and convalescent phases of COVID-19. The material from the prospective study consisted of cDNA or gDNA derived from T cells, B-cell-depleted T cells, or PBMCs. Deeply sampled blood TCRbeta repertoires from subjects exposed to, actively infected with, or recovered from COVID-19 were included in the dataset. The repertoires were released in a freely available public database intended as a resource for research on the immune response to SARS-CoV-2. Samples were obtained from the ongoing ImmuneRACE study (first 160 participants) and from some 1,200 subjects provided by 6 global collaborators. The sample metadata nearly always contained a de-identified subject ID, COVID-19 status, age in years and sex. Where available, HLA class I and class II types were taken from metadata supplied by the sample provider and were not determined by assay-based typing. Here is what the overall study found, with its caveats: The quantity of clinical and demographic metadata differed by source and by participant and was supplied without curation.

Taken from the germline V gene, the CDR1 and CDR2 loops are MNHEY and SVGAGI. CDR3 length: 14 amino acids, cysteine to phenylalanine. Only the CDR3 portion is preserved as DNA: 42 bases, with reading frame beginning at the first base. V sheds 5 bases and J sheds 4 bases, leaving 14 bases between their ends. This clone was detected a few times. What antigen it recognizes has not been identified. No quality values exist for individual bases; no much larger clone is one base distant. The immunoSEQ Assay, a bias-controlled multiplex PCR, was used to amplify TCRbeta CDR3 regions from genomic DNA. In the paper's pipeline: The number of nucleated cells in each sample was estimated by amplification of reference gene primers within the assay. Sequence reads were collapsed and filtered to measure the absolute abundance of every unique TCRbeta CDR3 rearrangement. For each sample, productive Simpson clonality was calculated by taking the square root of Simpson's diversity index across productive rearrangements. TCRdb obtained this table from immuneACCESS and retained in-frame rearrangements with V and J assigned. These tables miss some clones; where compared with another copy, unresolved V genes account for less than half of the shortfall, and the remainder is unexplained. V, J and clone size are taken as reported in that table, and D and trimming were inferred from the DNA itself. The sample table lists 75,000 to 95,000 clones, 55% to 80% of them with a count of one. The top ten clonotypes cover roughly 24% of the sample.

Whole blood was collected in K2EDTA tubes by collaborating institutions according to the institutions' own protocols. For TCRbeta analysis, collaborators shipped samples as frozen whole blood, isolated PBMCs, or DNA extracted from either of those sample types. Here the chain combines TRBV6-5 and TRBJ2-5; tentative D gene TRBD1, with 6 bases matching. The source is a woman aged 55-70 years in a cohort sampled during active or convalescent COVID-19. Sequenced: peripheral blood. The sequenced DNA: TGTGCCAGCAGTCTTGGGGACACAAGAGAGACCCAGTACTTC. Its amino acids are CASSLGDTRETQYF.